A selection of T cell receptor beta chains follows, all from one sample in a study of T-cell memory formation after mild COVID-19. TCRdb itself ran the 5' RACE reads through MiXCR, one entry per CDR3 protein. Of about 340,000 distinct CDR3 sequences listed, 10% to 15% are singletons. Sequencing was performed on PBMCs or a T cell subset sorted from them (not recorded which). The origin of the receptors is a man aged 18 to 30 who had mild COVID-19 (a few samples of this study predate the infection). Cell type and time point are not known. Each CDR3 is given with its conserved first and last residue. A D gene is named only where the DNA matches it firmly. Rows give clone size only sometimes, using once, few, many, or a class for an expanded clone.

v_call	j_call	d_call	clone_size	cdr3_aa	cdr3_nt
TRBV20-1	TRBJ1-5	TRBD1	many	CSARVNRGGDQPQHF	TGCAGTGCTAGAGTTAACAGGGGTGGGGATCAGCCCCAGCATTTT
TRBV14	TRBJ2-1	NA	once	CASSQFQGSYNEQFF	TGTGCCAGCAGCCAATTTCAGGGATCCTACAATGAGCAGTTCTTC
TRBV9	TRBJ2-5	TRBD2	NA	CASSRTSGGPETQYF	TGTGCCAGCAGCCGCACTAGCGGGGGGCCGGAGACCCAGTACTTC
TRBV24-1	TRBJ1-2	TRBD1	few	CATSDPTMTGDGYTF	TGTGCCACCAGTGATCCCACTATGACAGGGGATGGCTACACCTTC
TRBV10-1	TRBJ2-4	TRBD1	few	CASSESGQGVQYF	TGCGCCAGCAGTGAGTCCGGACAGGGGGTTCAGTACTTC
TRBV5-1	TRBJ2-3	TRBD2	few	CASSSLADTDTQYF	TGCGCCAGCAGCTCCCTAGCGGACACAGATACGCAGTATTTT
TRBV5-5	TRBJ2-6	TRBD1	many	CASTLTTGGQSVLTF	TGTGCCAGCACCCTGACCACAGGGGGGCAAAGCGTCCTGACTTTC
TRBV14	TRBJ2-1	NA	few	CASSHGTEQFF	TGTGCCAGCAGCCATGGGACAGAGCAGTTCTTC
TRBV12-3/TRBV12-4	TRBJ2-1	NA	many	CASSLRRIYNEQFF	TGTGCCAGCAGTTTACGCCGGATCTACAATGAGCAGTTCTTC
TRBV7-2	TRBJ2-1	NA	many	CASSLALVHEQFF	TGTGCCAGCAGCTTAGCGCTGGTCCATGAGCAGTTCTTC
TRBV6-6	TRBJ2-4	NA	NA	CASSYEVSNRGNIQYF	TGTGCCAGCAGTTATGAAGTGTCTAATCGAGGAAACATTCAGTACTTC
TRBV9	TRBJ2-1	NA	NA	CASSVDYNEQFF	TGTGCCAGCAGCGTAGATTACAATGAGCAGTTCTTC
TRBV3-1	TRBJ2-7	TRBD1	few	CASSPGTGGGYEQYF	TGTGCCAGCAGCCCCGGGACAGGGGGAGGCTACGAGCAGTACTTC
TRBV29-1	TRBJ1-2	TRBD1	many	CSVGIGQGNPYGYTF	TGCAGCGTCGGGATAGGACAGGGAAATCCCTATGGCTACACCTTC
TRBV4-3	TRBJ2-7	TRBD1	NA	CASSQTGQGAYEQYF	TGCGCCAGCAGCCAAACGGGACAGGGGGCGTACGAGCAGTACTTC
TRBV6-1	TRBJ2-7	NA	few	CASSIQEDFSYEQYF	TGTGCCAGCAGTATACAGGAGGATTTCTCCTACGAGCAGTACTTC
TRBV7-9	TRBJ2-2	NA	few	CASSLAKRESGELFF	TGTGCCAGCAGCTTAGCGAAGAGGGAAAGCGGGGAGCTGTTTTTT
TRBV30	TRBJ2-7	NA	few	CAWSYRTRAGPSYEQYF	TGTGCCTGGAGCTATCGAACAAGGGCCGGACCCTCCTACGAGCAGTACTTC
TRBV2	TRBJ1-1	NA	few	CASRSNIRGATEAFF	TGTGCCAGCAGATCCAACATCCGAGGGGCTACTGAAGCTTTCTTT
TRBV12-5	TRBJ1-3	NA	NA	CASGLSSRAAASGNTIYF	TGTGCTAGTGGTTTAAGTTCTCGGGCCGCCGCCTCTGGAAACACCATATATTTT
TRBV27	TRBJ1-1	NA	NA	CASSLQGRWTEAFF	TGTGCCAGCAGTTTACAGGGACGTTGGACTGAAGCTTTCTTT
TRBV15	TRBJ2-3	NA	few	CATSTAPGHYTDTQYF	TGTGCCACCAGCACGGCGCCGGGACACTACACAGATACGCAGTATTTT
TRBV6-5	TRBJ1-2	NA	NA	CASSEKGTRGYTF	TGTGCCAGCAGTGAGAAGGGGACGAGGGGCTACACCTTC
TRBV13	TRBJ2-4	NA	NA	CASSRSGLENIQYF	TGTGCCAGCAGCCGCTCGGGACTGGAAAACATTCAGTACTTC
TRBV5-1	TRBJ2-1	NA	NA	CASTRVLGNEQFF	TGCGCCAGCACTAGGGTTTTGGGCAATGAGCAGTTCTTC
TRBV4-1	TRBJ2-5	NA	many	CASSHYQGIETQYF	TGCGCCAGCAGCCATTACCAGGGGATAGAGACCCAGTACTTC
TRBV4-1	TRBJ1-5	NA	few	CASSPGWAGAYGQHF	TGCGCCAGCAGCCCCGGGTGGGCAGGGGCGTACGGCCAGCATTTT
TRBV7-9	TRBJ1-3	TRBD1	few	CASSSPSTGHGNTIYF	TGTGCCAGCAGCTCACCCTCGACAGGGCACGGAAACACCATATATTTT
TRBV5-1	TRBJ1-2	TRBD1	NA	CASSLAWTGDGYTF	TGCGCCAGCAGCTTAGCGTGGACAGGGGATGGCTACACCTTC
TRBV11-3	TRBJ2-2	NA	few	CASSPRRVGSTGELFF	TGTGCCAGCAGCCCCCGCAGGGTTGGGAGCACCGGGGAGCTGTTTTTT
TRBV5-1	TRBJ1-1	TRBD1	few	CASRSGRGLHTEAFF	TGCGCCAGCCGATCTGGGAGGGGGCTACACACTGAAGCTTTCTTT
TRBV9	TRBJ2-3	NA	few	CASSVTPRDTQYF	TGTGCCAGCAGCGTCACTCCGCGAGATACGCAGTATTTT
TRBV2	TRBJ1-1	TRBD1	NA	CASNPGQTNTEAFF	TGTGCCAGCAACCCGGGACAGACCAACACTGAAGCTTTCTTT
TRBV9	TRBJ2-7	NA	NA	CASSVEQGRGEQYF	TGTGCCAGCAGCGTAGAACAGGGACGTGGGGAGCAGTACTTC
TRBV7-9	TRBJ2-3	NA	NA	CASSLLTGATTDTQYF	TGTGCCAGCAGCTTACTAACCGGGGCTACCACAGATACGCAGTATTTT
TRBV12-3/TRBV12-4	TRBJ2-2	NA	many	CASSFSGYTGELFF	TGTGCCAGCAGTTTTTCGGGCTATACCGGGGAGCTGTTTTTT
TRBV5-1	TRBJ1-4	TRBD1	NA	CASSPEGAPTNEKLFF	TGCGCCAGCAGCCCCGAGGGGGCACCAACTAATGAAAAACTGTTTTTT
TRBV6-2/TRBV6-3	TRBJ2-5	NA	few	CASRQVSSRETQYF	TGTGCCAGCAGACAGGTATCAAGTCGGGAGACCCAGTACTTC
TRBV7-2	TRBJ2-3	NA	NA	CASSLEVRDTQYF	TGTGCCAGCAGCTTAGAGGTGCGAGACACGCAGTATTTT
TRBV20-1	TRBJ1-1	NA	few	CSALAGSSGTEAFF	TGCAGTGCTCTTGCGGGCAGCTCAGGGACTGAAGCTTTCTTT
TRBV5-4	TRBJ2-3	NA	few	CASPSRGAEDTQYF	TGTGCCAGCCCTTCCCGGGGGGCTGAAGATACGCAGTATTTT
TRBV25-1	TRBJ1-4	NA	many	CASRAICATNEKLFF	TGTGCCAGCAGAGCCATCTGTGCAACTAATGAAAAACTGTTTTTT
TRBV29-1	TRBJ2-5	TRBD1	few	CSVAGTGGSRETQYF	TGCAGCGTTGCCGGGACAGGTGGCTCGCGAGAGACCCAGTACTTC
TRBV7-6	TRBJ1-4	NA	NA	CASSLVSGVEKLFF	TGTGCCAGCAGCTTAGTTTCCGGAGTAGAAAAACTGTTTTTT
TRBV12-3/TRBV12-4	TRBJ1-2	TRBD1	many	CASSQTGAYTF	TGTGCCAGCAGTCAGACAGGGGCCTACACCTTC
TRBV7-2	TRBJ1-6	TRBD1	NA	CASSLERQGESPLHF	TGTGCCAGCAGCTTAGAGCGACAGGGGGAATCACCCCTCCACTTT
TRBV5-5	TRBJ2-7	NA	few	CASSLSLGAYEQYF	TGTGCCAGCAGCTTGTCTCTGGGGGCCTACGAGCAGTACTTC
TRBV7-7	TRBJ2-2	TRBD2	few	CASSLSGGDGELFF	TGTGCCAGCAGCCTTAGCGGGGGGGACGGGGAGCTGTTTTTT
TRBV7-2	TRBJ2-7	TRBD1	NA	CASSSTGGDSYEQYF	TGTGCCAGCAGCTCGACAGGGGGCGATTCCTACGAGCAGTACTTC
TRBV7-8	TRBJ2-2	NA	NA	CASSGGAANTGELFF	TGTGCCAGCAGCGGGGGGGCAGCGAACACCGGGGAGCTGTTTTTT
TRBV5-1	TRBJ1-6	NA	many	CASSWTGTPNSALHF	TGCGCCAGCAGCTGGACCGGGACACCCAATTCGGCCCTCCATTTT
TRBV7-3	TRBJ2-1	NA	many	CASSLGDSSYNEQFF	TGTGCCAGCAGCCTAGGGGATAGCTCCTACAATGAGCAGTTCTTC
TRBV18	TRBJ2-4	TRBD2	few	CASSPPVLAGVIAKNIQYF	TGTGCCAGCTCACCACCGGTGCTAGCGGGGGTTATAGCCAAAAACATTCAGTACTTC
TRBV20-1	TRBJ2-5	NA	few	CSARDMGYSETQYF	TGCAGTGCTCGCGATATGGGGTATTCAGAGACCCAGTACTTC
TRBV6-1	TRBJ1-1	NA	many	CASSPRTENTEAFF	TGTGCCAGCAGTCCGCGGACGGAGAACACTGAAGCTTTCTTT